Given below is one T cell receptor (beta chain) in context. In germline, CDR1 is SGHKS, CDR2 YYEKEE (reference sequence). CDR3 length equals 14 residues. The germline V and J ends were trimmed by 0 bases and 10 bases, with 14 bases remaining between them. The sample originates from a study of cytomegalovirus exposure and HLA in healthy donors. This PCR relied on a set of 60 Vbeta primers and 13 Jbeta primers. Produced via immunoSEQ multiplex PCR; TCRdb's table is partial and in-frame only. The table records 100,000 to 150,000 clones, around 70% of them present only once. The clonotype was recovered from a man aged 40-50 years in good health and CMV-seropositive. This rearrangement joins TRBV5-5 to TRBJ2-1; a possible D gene is TRBD1 (7 bases). Source material: PBMCs. As DNA, the CDR3 is TGTGCCAGCAGCTTGGAGCCAGGGGGGCGAGAGCAGTTCTTC. Amino acid sequence: CASSLEPGGREQFF.